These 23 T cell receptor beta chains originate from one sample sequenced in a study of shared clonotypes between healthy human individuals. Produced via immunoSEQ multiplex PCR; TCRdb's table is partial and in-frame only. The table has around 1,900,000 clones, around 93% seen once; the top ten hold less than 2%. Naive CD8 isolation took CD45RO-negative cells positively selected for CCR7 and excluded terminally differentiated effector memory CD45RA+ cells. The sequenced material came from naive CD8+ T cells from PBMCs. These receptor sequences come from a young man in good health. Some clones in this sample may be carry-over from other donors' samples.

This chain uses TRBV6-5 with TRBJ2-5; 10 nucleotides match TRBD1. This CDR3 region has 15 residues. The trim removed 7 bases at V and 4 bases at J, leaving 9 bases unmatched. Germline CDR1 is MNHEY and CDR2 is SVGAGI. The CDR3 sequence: CASNEGQGIRETQYF. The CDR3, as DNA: TGTGCCAGCAACGAGGGACAGGGGATAAGAGAGACCCAGTACTTC.

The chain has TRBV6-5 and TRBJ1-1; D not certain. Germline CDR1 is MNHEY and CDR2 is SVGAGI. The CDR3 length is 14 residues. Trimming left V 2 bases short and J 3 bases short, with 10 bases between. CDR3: CASSYTRYDTEAFF. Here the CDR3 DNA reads TGTGCCAGCAGTTACACCAGATACGACACTGAAGCTTTCTTT.

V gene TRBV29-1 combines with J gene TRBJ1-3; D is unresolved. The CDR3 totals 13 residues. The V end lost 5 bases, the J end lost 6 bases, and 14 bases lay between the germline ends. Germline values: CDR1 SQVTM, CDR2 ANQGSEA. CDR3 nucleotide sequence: TGCAGCGTTTATTTTCTGAGGGAAAACACCATATATTTT. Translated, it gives CSVYFLRENTIYF.

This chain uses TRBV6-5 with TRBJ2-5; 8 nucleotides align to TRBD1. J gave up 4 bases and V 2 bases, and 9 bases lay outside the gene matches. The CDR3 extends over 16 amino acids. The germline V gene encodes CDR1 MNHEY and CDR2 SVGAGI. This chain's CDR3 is CASSYARSTGGETQYF. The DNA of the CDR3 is TGTGCCAGCAGTTACGCCCGGAGTACAGGGGGAGAGACCCAGTACTTC.

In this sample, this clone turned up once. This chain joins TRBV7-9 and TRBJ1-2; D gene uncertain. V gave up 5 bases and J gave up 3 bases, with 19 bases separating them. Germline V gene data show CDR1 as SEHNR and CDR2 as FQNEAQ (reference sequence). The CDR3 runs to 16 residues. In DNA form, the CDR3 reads TGTGCCAGCAGCCCCTCCCGGGTTGAAGAACACTATGGCTACACCTTC. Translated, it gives CASSPSRVEEHYGYTF.

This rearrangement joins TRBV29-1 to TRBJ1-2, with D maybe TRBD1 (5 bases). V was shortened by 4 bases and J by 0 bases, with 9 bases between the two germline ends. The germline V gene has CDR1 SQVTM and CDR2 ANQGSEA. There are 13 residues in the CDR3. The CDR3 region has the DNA TGCAGCGTTGGCAGAGGGGCTAACTATGGCTACACCTTC. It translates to CSVGRGANYGYTF.

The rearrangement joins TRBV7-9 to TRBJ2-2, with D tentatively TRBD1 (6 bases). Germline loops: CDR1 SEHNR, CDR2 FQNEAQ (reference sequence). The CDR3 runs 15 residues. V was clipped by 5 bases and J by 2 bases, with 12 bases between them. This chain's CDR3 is CASSRRDTNTGELFF. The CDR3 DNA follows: TGTGCCAGCAGCCGCCGGGACACAAACACCGGGGAGCTGTTTTTT. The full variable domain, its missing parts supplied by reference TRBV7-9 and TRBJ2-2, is DTGVSQNPRHKITKRGQNVTFRCDPISEHNRLYWYRQTLGQGPEFLTYFQNEAQLEKSRLLSDRFSAERPKGSFSTLEIQRTEQGDSAMYLCASSRRDTNTGELFFGEGSRLTVL.

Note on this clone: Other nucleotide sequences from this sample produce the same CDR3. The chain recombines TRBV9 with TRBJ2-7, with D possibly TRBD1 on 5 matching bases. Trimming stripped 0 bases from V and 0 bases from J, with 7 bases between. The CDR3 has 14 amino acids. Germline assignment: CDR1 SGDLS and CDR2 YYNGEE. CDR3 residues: CASSVEGDSYEQYF. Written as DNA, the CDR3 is TGTGCCAGCAGCGTAGAAGGGGACTCCTACGAGCAGTACTTC.

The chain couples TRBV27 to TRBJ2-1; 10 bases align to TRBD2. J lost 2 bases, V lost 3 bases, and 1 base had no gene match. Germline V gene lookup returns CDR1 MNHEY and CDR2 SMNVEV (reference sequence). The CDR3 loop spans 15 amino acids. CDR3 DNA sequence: TGTGCCAGCAGTTTGGGACTAGCGACCTACAATGAGCAGTTCTTC. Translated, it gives CASSLGLATYNEQFF.

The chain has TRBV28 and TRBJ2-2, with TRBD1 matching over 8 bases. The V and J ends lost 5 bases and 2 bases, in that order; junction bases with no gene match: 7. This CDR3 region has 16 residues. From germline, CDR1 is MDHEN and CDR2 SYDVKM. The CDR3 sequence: CASSLRGTGNTGELFF. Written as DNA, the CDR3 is TGTGCCAGCAGTCTCCGCGGGACAGGTAACACCGGGGAGCTGTTTTTT.

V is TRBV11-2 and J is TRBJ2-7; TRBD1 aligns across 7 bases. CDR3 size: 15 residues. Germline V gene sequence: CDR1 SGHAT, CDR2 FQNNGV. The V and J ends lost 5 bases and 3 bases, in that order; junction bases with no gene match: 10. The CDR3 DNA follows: TGTGCCAGCAGCACATCGAACAGGGGATTCTACGAGCAGTACTTC. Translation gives CASSTSNRGFYEQYF.

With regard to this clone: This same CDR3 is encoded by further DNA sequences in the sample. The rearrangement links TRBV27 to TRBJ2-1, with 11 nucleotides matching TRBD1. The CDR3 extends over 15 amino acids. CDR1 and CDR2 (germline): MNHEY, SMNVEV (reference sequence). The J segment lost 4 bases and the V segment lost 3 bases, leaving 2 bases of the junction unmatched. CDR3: CASSLGTGGYNEQFF. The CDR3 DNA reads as TGTGCCAGCAGTTTGGGGACAGGGGGTTACAATGAGCAGTTCTTC.

In nucleotides, the CDR3 is TGTGCCAGCAGTCCCCGGGACGCCGCCTACGAGCAGTACTTC. Translated, it gives CASSPRDAAYEQYF. The chain joins TRBV27 to TRBJ2-7; D may match TRBD1 or TRBD2 (5 bases each). There are 14 residues in the CDR3. The germline gives CDR1 MNHEY, CDR2 SMNVEV (reference sequence). Trimming left V 5 bases short and J 2 bases short, with 13 bases between.

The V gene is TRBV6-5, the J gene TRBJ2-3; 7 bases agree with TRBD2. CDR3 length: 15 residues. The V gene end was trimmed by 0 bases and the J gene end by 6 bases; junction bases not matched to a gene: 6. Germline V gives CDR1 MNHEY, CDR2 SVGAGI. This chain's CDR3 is CASSYSRGRGDTQYF. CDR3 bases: TGTGCCAGCAGTTACTCCCGCGGGAGAGGGGATACGCAGTATTTT.

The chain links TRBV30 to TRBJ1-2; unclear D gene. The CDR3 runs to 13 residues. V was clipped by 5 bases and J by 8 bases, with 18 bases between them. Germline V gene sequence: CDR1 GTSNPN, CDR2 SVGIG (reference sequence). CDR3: CAWGGGIGYGYTF. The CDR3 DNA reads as TGTGCCTGGGGCGGAGGCATCGGCTACGGCTACACCTTC.

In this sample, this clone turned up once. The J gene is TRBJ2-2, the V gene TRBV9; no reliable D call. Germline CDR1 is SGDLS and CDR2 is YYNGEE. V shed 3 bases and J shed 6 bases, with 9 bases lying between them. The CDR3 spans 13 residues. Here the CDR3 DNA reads TGTGCCAGCAGCGACACATTAGCCGGGGAGCTGTTTTTT. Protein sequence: CASSDTLAGELFF.

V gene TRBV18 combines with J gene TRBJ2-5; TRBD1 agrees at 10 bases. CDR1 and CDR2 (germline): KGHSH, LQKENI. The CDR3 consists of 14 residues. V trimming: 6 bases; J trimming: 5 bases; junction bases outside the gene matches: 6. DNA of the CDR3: TGTGCCAGCTCGCCCGACAGGGGGCACGAGACCCAGTACTTC. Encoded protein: CASSPDRGHETQYF.

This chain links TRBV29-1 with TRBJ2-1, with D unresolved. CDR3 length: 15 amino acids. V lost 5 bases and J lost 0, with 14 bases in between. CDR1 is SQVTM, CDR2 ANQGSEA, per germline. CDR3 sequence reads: CSVIGAIRSYNEQFF. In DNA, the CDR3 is TGCAGCGTTATCGGTGCGATCCGCTCCTACAATGAGCAGTTCTTC.

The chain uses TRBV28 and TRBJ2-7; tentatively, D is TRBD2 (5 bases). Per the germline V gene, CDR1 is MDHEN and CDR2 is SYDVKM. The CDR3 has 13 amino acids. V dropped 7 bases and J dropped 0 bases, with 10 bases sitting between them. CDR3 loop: CASKSRGSYEQYF. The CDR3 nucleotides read TGTGCCAGCAAATCCCGGGGCTCCTACGAGCAGTACTTC.

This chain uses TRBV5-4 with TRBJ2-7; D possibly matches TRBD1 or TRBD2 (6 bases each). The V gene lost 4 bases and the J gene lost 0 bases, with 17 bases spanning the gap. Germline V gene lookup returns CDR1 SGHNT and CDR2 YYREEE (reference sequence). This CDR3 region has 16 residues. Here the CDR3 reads CASSGGTTLYSYEQYF. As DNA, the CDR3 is TGTGCCAGCAGCGGGGGGACAACTCTTTACTCCTACGAGCAGTACTTC.

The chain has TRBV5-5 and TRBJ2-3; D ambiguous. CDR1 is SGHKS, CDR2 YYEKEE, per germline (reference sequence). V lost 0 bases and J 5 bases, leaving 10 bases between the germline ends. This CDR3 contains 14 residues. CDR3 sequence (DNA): TGTGCCAGCAGCTTGGACCCGGGCCAAGATACGCAGTATTTT. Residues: CASSLDPGQDTQYF. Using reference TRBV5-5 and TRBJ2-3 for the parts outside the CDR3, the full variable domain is DAGVTQSPTHLIKTRGQQVTLRCSPISGHKSVSWYQQVLGQGPQFIFQYYEKEERGRGNFPDRFSARQFPNYSSELNVNALLLGDSALYLCASSLDPGQDTQYFGPGTRLTVL.

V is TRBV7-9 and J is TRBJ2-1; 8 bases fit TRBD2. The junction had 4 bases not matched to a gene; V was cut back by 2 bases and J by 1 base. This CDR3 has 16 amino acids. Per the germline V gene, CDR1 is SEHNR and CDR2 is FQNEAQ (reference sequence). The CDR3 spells CASSLIGGRSYNEQFF. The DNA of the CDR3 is TGTGCCAGCAGCTTAATTGGCGGGAGGTCCTACAATGAGCAGTTCTTC.

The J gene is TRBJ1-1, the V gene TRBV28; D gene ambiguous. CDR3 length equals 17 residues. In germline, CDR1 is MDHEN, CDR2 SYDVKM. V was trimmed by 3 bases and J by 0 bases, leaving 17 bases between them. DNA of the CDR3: TGTGCCAGCAGTTTCGTCCCCCAAGAGAGTATGAACACTGAAGCTTTCTTT. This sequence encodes CASSFVPQESMNTEAFF.